These 16 T cell receptor beta chains came from one sample sequenced in a study of blood T cell repertoires in COVID-19. Profiled with immunoSEQ multiplex PCR; TCRdb holds only in-frame clones, not every one. The table records almost 90,000 clones, 90% of them present only once. Sequenced: peripheral blood. The receptors were gathered from a man between 18 and 35 years old with COVID-19, enrolled during active disease.

This chain links TRBV11-2 with TRBJ2-5, with 11 nucleotides matching TRBD1. V lost 5 bases and J lost 4; bases outside the gene matches: 6. The CDR3 sequence is 15 residues long. Germline V gives CDR1 SGHAT, CDR2 FQNNGV. In DNA form, the CDR3 reads TGTGCCAGCAGCCCCCTGGGGACAGGGGGAGAGACCCAGTACTTC. This sequence encodes CASSPLGTGGETQYF. The complete variable domain, with remaining parts taken from reference TRBV11-2 and TRBJ2-5, reads EAGVAQSPRYKIIEKRQSVAFWCNPISGHATLYWYQQILGQGPKLLIQFQNNGVVDDSQLPKDRFSAERLKGVDSTLKIQPAKLEDSAVYLCASSPLGTGGETQYFGPGTRLLVL.

This chain joins TRBV5-1 and TRBJ1-6; D is uncertain. The germline CDR1 and CDR2 sequences are SGHRS and YFSETQ. This CDR3 has 16 amino acids. Trimming stripped 0 bases from V and 9 bases from J, with 16 bases between. The CDR3 sequence is CASSLEEAQYGSPLHF. The CDR3 bases are TGCGCCAGCAGCTTGGAGGAAGCACAGTACGGTTCACCCCTCCACTTT. Full variable domain (rest looked up from reference TRBV5-1 and TRBJ1-6): KAGVTQTPRYLIKTRGQQVTLSCSPISGHRSVSWYQQTPGQGLQFLFEYFSETQRNKGNFPGRFSGRQFSNSRSEMNVSTLELGDSALYLCASSLEEAQYGSPLHFGNGTRLTVT.

The chain has TRBV7-2 and TRBJ1-5, with a tentative D call TRBD1 (5 bases). V was clipped by 1 base and J by 11 bases, with 12 bases between them. Germline CDR1 and CDR2: SGHTA and FQGNSA. This CDR3 has 13 amino acids. The CDR3 coding sequence is TGTGCCAGCAGCTTAGAACCGGGGGTAGCCCAGCATTTT. Translated: CASSLEPGVAQHF.

The genes are TRBV7-9 and TRBJ2-3; 11 bases are shared with TRBD2. The CDR3 runs 16 residues. V lost 5 bases and J lost 0; bases outside the gene matches: 4. Germline V CDR1 and CDR2: SEHNR, FQNEAQ (reference sequence). Here the CDR3 reads CASSPGTSGSTDTQYF. The CDR3 bases are TGTGCCAGCAGCCCGGGGACTAGCGGTAGCACAGATACGCAGTATTTT.

This clone was seen just once. This chain joins TRBV5-6 and TRBJ1-6, with D unresolved. Germline V CDR1 and CDR2: SGHDT, YYEEEE. The germline V and J ends were trimmed by 0 bases and 9 bases, with 10 bases remaining between them. The length of the CDR3 is 14 residues. The DNA of the CDR3 is TGTGCCAGCAGCTTGGGTCATTCCAGTTCACCCCTCCACTTT. Residues: CASSLGHSSSPLHF.

The chain joins TRBV10-3 to TRBJ2-1; 10 positions match TRBD2. Germline assignment: CDR1 ENHRY and CDR2 SYGVKD. With 8 bases clipped from V and 6 bases from J, the junction kept 1 base outside the gene matches. The CDR3 consists of 12 residues. CDR3 residues: CAIASGSNEQFF. CDR3 nucleotide sequence: TGTGCCATCGCTAGCGGGAGCAATGAGCAGTTCTTC.

The chain has TRBV6-5 and TRBJ1-2; perhaps TRBD1 as D (5 bases). The CDR3 totals 13 residues. V lost 8 bases, J lost 3 bases, and 13 bases lay in between. The V gene's germline CDR1 is MNHEY and CDR2 SVGAGI. CDR3 in amino acids: CASQGGPYYGYTF. The CDR3 DNA follows: TGTGCCAGCCAGGGCGGTCCATACTATGGCTACACCTTC.

The chain combines TRBV4-3 with TRBJ1-2; 12 nucleotides agree with TRBD1. The CDR3 has 16 residues. The V gene's germline CDR1 is LGHNA and CDR2 YSLEER. The junction had 5 bases not matched to a gene; V was cut back by 1 base and J by 5 bases. The CDR3 sequence is CASSQAGTGGGYGYTF. CDR3 nucleotide sequence: TGCGCCAGCAGCCAAGCCGGGACAGGGGGCGGGTATGGCTACACCTTC.

The J gene is TRBJ2-1, the V gene TRBV4-1, with TRBD2 identical over 8 bases. Germline loops: CDR1 MGHRA, CDR2 YSYEKL. The CDR3 spans 12 residues. V was pared by 3 bases and J by 15 bases, with 7 bases of the junction left unmatched. The CDR3 DNA is TGCGCCAGCAGCCAGGAGTGGACTAGCCGGTTCTTC. This gives the protein CASSQEWTSRFF.

The V gene is TRBV6-2 or TRBV6-3, the J gene TRBJ2-7, with D hard to call. The CDR3 consists of 13 residues. Trimming took 2 bases from V and 2 from J, leaving 7 bases between them. Germline V CDR1 and CDR2: MNHEY, SVGEGT. The CDR3 DNA follows: TGTGCCAGCAGTTACGCCAGAACCTACGAGCAGTACTTC. It encodes CASSYARTYEQYF.

The gene calls are TRBV27 and TRBJ1-2; 7 bases fit TRBD1. The germline gives CDR1 MNHEY, CDR2 SMNVEV (reference sequence). Trimming cost V 3 bases and J 6 bases; bases outside gene matches: 16. The CDR3 is made up of 17 amino acids. The CDR3 is CASSLGLSGGGANGYTF. The CDR3 DNA reads TGTGCCAGCAGTTTGGGTTTATCGGGAGGGGGCGCCAATGGCTACACCTTC.

V and J are TRBV15 and TRBJ2-7; unclear D gene. The CDR3 runs to 12 residues. Germline V gene sequence: CDR1 LNHNV, CDR2 YYDKDF (reference sequence). V gave up 0 bases and J gave up 3 bases, with 3 bases separating them. The CDR3 region has the DNA TGTGCCACCAGCAGAGACTACTACGAGCAGTACTTC. This translates into CATSRDYYEQYF. Complete variable domain (other parts from reference TRBV15 and TRBJ2-7): DAMVIQNPRYQVTQFGKPVTLSCSQTLNHNVMYWYQQKSSQAPKLLFHYYDKDFNNEADTPDNFQSRRPNTSFCFLDIRSPGLGDTAMYLCATSRDYYEQYFGPGTRLTVT.

The chain employs TRBV15 and TRBJ2-1; 9 bases fit TRBD2. This CDR3 region has 16 residues. V lost 5 bases to trimming and J lost 5 bases; unmatched junction nucleotides: 10. Germline CDR1 and CDR2: LNHNV and YYDKDF (reference sequence). CDR3 nucleotide sequence: TGTGCCACCAGCTATGGGCGGGAGGGCCCTGACAATGAGCAGTTCTTC. It is translated as CATSYGREGPDNEQFF.

The CDR3 nucleotides read TGTGCCAGCAGCAATTTACTAGCGGTCCGACCGAGGGATACGCAGTATTTT. Translating gives CASSNLLAVRPRDTQYF. The gene calls are TRBV3-1 (or the pseudogene TRBV3-2) and TRBJ2-3; 8 positions agree with TRBD2. V was pared by 5 bases and J by 6 bases, with 16 bases of the junction left unmatched. The V gene's germline CDR1 is LGHDT and CDR2 YNNKEL (reference sequence). The CDR3 sequence is 17 residues long.

V and J are TRBV29-1 and TRBJ1-2; perhaps TRBD1 as D (6 bases). Germline values: CDR1 SQVTM, CDR2 ANQGSEA. V was shortened by 3 bases and J by 5 bases, with 13 bases between the two germline ends. This CDR3 has 13 amino acids. As DNA, the CDR3 is TGCAGCGTTGACGGGGGGCGTAGGTATGGCTACACCTTC. Protein: CSVDGGRRYGYTF.

V usage is TRBV12-3 or TRBV12-4 and J usage is TRBJ2-7, with 8 bases fitting TRBD2. This CDR3 is built from 13 residues. V gave up 2 bases and J gave up 7 bases; unmatched junction bases: 4. CDR3 sequence: CASSLSLAGEQYF. DNA of the CDR3: TGTGCCAGCAGTTTAAGTCTAGCGGGTGAGCAGTACTTC.